The 26 T cell receptor beta chains in this list originate from one sample, sequenced in a study of cytomegalovirus exposure and HLA in healthy donors. PCR employed 60 Vbeta and 13 Jbeta primers. Method: immunoSEQ multiplex PCR; TCRdb's copy keeps in-frame clones and lacks some. Of about 110,000 clones in the sample, approximately 83% were seen once. Sequencing used PBMCs. The receptors shown here come from a man between 40 and 49 years old in good health and CMV-seronegative.

This clone is a singleton in its sample. CDR3: CASSIRGRDYGYTF. CDR3 bases: TGTGCCAGTAGTATAAGGGGGCGAGACTATGGCTACACCTTC. V gene TRBV19 combines with J gene TRBJ1-2; 7 positions agree with TRBD1. Trimming took 2 bases from V and 3 from J; bases not matched to a gene: 3. CDR3 size: 14 residues. Germline assignment: CDR1 LNHDA and CDR2 SQIVND (reference sequence).

This rearrangement joins TRBV10-3 to TRBJ1-3; D gene uncertain. The V end lost 7 bases, the J end lost 1 base, and 5 bases lay between the germline ends. The CDR3 covers 12 residues. CDR1 is ENHRY, CDR2 SYGVKD, per germline. CDR3 loop: CAITGSGNTIYF. In DNA, the CDR3 is TGTGCCATCACGGGTTCTGGAAACACCATATATTTT.

The rearrangement uses TRBV16 and TRBJ2-7; 8 nucleotides agree with TRBD1. V shed 4 bases, J shed 3 bases, and the junction held 11 bases outside the gene matches. This CDR3 is 16 amino acids long. The germline gives CDR1 KGHSY, CDR2 FQNENV. The DNA for the CDR3 is TGTGCCAGCAGCCCATTAACAGGGGGGCCGTTCTACGAGCAGTACTTC. This encodes CASSPLTGGPFYEQYF.

The chain links TRBV2 to TRBJ1-2; TRBD1 matches 9 bases. There are 13 residues in the CDR3. Looked up from germline, CDR1 is SNHLY and CDR2 is FYNNEI. The ends lost 4 bases at V and 7 bases at J; junction bases unmatched: 4. For the CDR3, the DNA is TGTGCCAGCAGTGTACGGGACAGGGTTGGCTACACCTTC. Protein: CASSVRDRVGYTF.

This clone has just one count. The chain has TRBV30 and TRBJ1-1; TRBD1 agrees at 7 bases. J was trimmed by 4 bases and V by 5 bases; bases with no gene match: 7. The CDR3 extends over 13 amino acids. Germline CDR1 and CDR2: GTSNPN and SVGIG (reference sequence). The CDR3 region is CAWGGQIGTEAFF. The CDR3 nucleotides are TGTGCCTGGGGGGGACAGATTGGCACTGAAGCTTTCTTT.

This clone has only one observation. J is TRBJ1-5 and V is TRBV5-1; no reliable D call. Germline lookup yields CDR1 SGHRS and CDR2 YFSETQ. The germline V and J ends were trimmed by 0 bases and 0 bases, with 7 bases remaining between them. The CDR3 consists of 15 residues. DNA of the CDR3: TGCGCCAGCAGCTTGGATACCGGTAGCAATCAGCCCCAGCATTTT. Translation gives CASSLDTGSNQPQHF.

The V gene is TRBV2, the J gene TRBJ1-2, with D tentatively TRBD1 (5 bases). In germline, CDR1 is SNHLY, CDR2 FYNNEI. This CDR3 contains 13 residues. Trimming took 4 bases from V and 4 from J, leaving 10 bases between them. The CDR3 sequence: CASSGQGFYGYTF. In DNA, the CDR3 is TGTGCCAGCAGTGGTCAGGGATTCTATGGCTACACCTTC.

This clone was detected once. The chain has TRBV27 and TRBJ2-3; 7 nucleotides match TRBD1. V was pared by 5 bases and J by 5 bases, with 13 bases of the junction left unmatched. The length of the CDR3 is 16 residues. Germline V gene data show CDR1 as MNHEY and CDR2 as SMNVEV (reference sequence). The CDR3 sequence: CASSLSTGVRGDTQYF. For the CDR3, the DNA is TGTGCCAGCAGTCTTAGTACAGGGGTGCGTGGAGATACGCAGTATTTT.

Worth noting for this clone: Additional DNA sequences in this sample encode the identical CDR3. The V and J genes are TRBV6-1 and TRBJ1-5; D remains ambiguous. This CDR3 is 12 amino acids long. The V and J ends lost 2 bases and 7 bases respectively, with 6 bases between them. Germline lookup yields CDR1 MNHNS and CDR2 SASEGT. CDR3 in amino acids: CASSEPVQPQHF. CDR3 sequence (DNA): TGTGCCAGCAGTGAACCCGTGCAGCCCCAGCATTTT.

Details on this clone: Other nucleotide sequences in the sample specify the same CDR3. CDR3 loop: CASSSGTGGEKLFF. For the CDR3, the DNA is TGCGCCAGCAGCTCTGGGACAGGGGGGGAAAAACTGTTTTTT. The chain uses TRBV5-1 and TRBJ1-4; 11 bases align to TRBD1. Germline trimming cut 3 bases from V and 8 bases from J; bases unmatched to any gene: 3. Germline lookup yields CDR1 SGHRS and CDR2 YFSETQ. This CDR3 is built from 14 residues. Full variable domain (outside the CDR3, taken from reference TRBV5-1 and TRBJ1-4): KAGVTQTPRYLIKTRGQQVTLSCSPISGHRSVSWYQQTPGQGLQFLFEYFSETQRNKGNFPGRFSGRQFSNSRSEMNVSTLELGDSALYLCASSSGTGGEKLFFGSGTQLSVL.

V and J are TRBV5-6 and TRBJ1-3; TRBD1 matches at 7 bases. V shed 9 bases, J shed 1 base, and the junction held 7 bases outside the gene matches. The CDR3 covers 14 residues. In germline, CDR1 is SGHDT, CDR2 YYEEEE. The DNA of the CDR3 is TGTGCCACCGGCAGGGGGTCATCTGGAAACACCATATATTTT. Its translation: CATGRGSSGNTIYF. The full variable domain, completed using reference TRBV5-6 and TRBJ1-3, is DAGVTQSPTHLIKTRGQQVTLRCSPKSGHDTVSWYQQALGQGPQFIFQYYEEEERQRGNFPDRFSGHQFPNYSSELNVNALLLGDSALYLCATGRGSSGNTIYFGEGSWLTVV.

V gene TRBV7-2 combines with J gene TRBJ2-5; TRBD2 matches at 8 bases. The germline CDR1 and CDR2 sequences are SGHTA and FQGNSA. V shed 7 bases, J shed 3 bases, and the junction held 13 bases outside the gene matches. This CDR3 is built from 16 residues. The CDR3 is CASITGGASGKETQYF. In DNA form, the CDR3 reads TGTGCCAGCATCACGGGAGGGGCTAGCGGTAAAGAGACCCAGTACTTC.

The rearrangement joins TRBV7-9 to TRBJ1-6; TRBD1 aligns across 9 bases. The CDR3 contains 15 residues. The germline CDR1 and CDR2 sequences are SEHNR and FQNEAQ (reference sequence). The J segment lost 7 bases and the V segment lost 1 base, leaving 2 bases of the junction unmatched. The CDR3: CASSLGDRVNSPLHF. The CDR3, as DNA: TGTGCCAGCAGCTTAGGGGACAGGGTGAATTCACCCCTCCACTTT.

V gene TRBV5-6 combines with J gene TRBJ1-3; the D is unclear. V was clipped by 3 bases and J by 0 bases, with 13 bases between them. The CDR3 is 16 amino acids. CDR1 is SGHDT, CDR2 YYEEEE, per germline. Here the CDR3 reads CASSSYTVYSGNTIYF. CDR3 bases: TGTGCCAGCAGCTCCTACACAGTCTACTCTGGAAACACCATATATTTT. The whole variable domain, remainder taken from reference TRBV5-6 and TRBJ1-3, is DAGVTQSPTHLIKTRGQQVTLRCSPKSGHDTVSWYQQALGQGPQFIFQYYEEEERQRGNFPDRFSGHQFPNYSSELNVNALLLGDSALYLCASSSYTVYSGNTIYFGEGSWLTVV.

The chain joins TRBV11-3 to TRBJ2-7, with D perhaps matching TRBD1 (6 bases). Trimming stripped 5 bases from V and 8 bases from J, with 13 bases between. Germline values: CDR1 SGHNT, CDR2 YENEEA. CDR3 size: 12 residues. CDR3 DNA sequence: TGTGCCAGCAGCCAGGACAGTGACCAGCAGTACTTC. Its protein is CASSQDSDQQYF.

The chain employs TRBV28 and TRBJ1-6; D gene unclear. This CDR3 comprises 16 residues. Germline loops: CDR1 MDHEN, CDR2 SYDVKM. V lost 3 bases and J lost 2, with 11 bases in between. The CDR3 reads CASSFREKTYNSPLHF. In nucleotides, the CDR3 is TGTGCCAGCAGTTTTAGGGAGAAAACCTATAATTCACCCCTCCACTTT.

The CDR3 DNA is TGTGCCAGCAGCGTAGGCCCCTCCCTGGAGAACAATGAGCAGTTCTTC. It encodes CASSVGPSLENNEQFF. The chain is built from TRBV9 and TRBJ2-1; D remains ambiguous. Germline lookup yields CDR1 SGDLS and CDR2 YYNGEE. The CDR3 loop spans 16 amino acids. V gave up 0 bases and J gave up 5 bases, with 15 bases separating them.

V and J are TRBV6-5 and TRBJ1-5; 7 bases match TRBD1. V lost 6 bases and J lost 7; bases outside the gene matches: 6. Germline V gene sequence: CDR1 MNHEY, CDR2 SVGAGI. The CDR3 consists of 13 residues. CDR3 DNA sequence: TGTGCCAGCAGCTACAGGGGAGGACAGCCCCAGCATTTT. Protein: CASSYRGGQPQHF.

The chain combines TRBV6-1 with TRBJ1-1; D remains unclear. Per germline, CDR1 MNHNS and CDR2 SASEGT. The V end lost 7 bases, the J end lost 5 bases, and 14 bases lay between the germline ends. The length of the CDR3 is 13 residues. The CDR3 bases are TGTGCCAGCAATAGAGAAATTCGGACTGAAGCTTTCTTT. This sequence encodes CASNREIRTEAFF.

The chain links TRBV4-2 to TRBJ1-4; D is unclear. Trimming cost V 3 bases and J 7 bases, with 12 bases left between them. This CDR3 is 14 amino acids long. Germline V lookup: CDR1 LGHNA, CDR2 YNFKEQ. CDR3 loop: CASSHDLIGEKLFF. In nucleotides, the CDR3 is TGTGCCAGCAGCCATGACTTGATAGGTGAAAAACTGTTTTTT.

The V gene is TRBV19, the J gene TRBJ1-4; tentatively, D is TRBD1 (5 bases). The CDR3 covers 15 residues. V was pared by 3 bases and J by 0 bases, with 8 bases between. In germline, CDR1 is LNHDA, CDR2 SQIVND (reference sequence). CDR3: CASSMTVATNEKLFF. CDR3 DNA: TGTGCCAGTAGTATGACAGTTGCAACTAATGAAAAACTGTTTTTT.

The V gene is TRBV9, the J gene TRBJ1-6, with D tentatively TRBD1 (5 bases). CDR1 is SGDLS, CDR2 YYNGEE, per germline. The CDR3 contains 14 residues. The V end was cut by 7 bases, the J end by 7 bases, with 15 bases between. CDR3 residues: CASGQTVANSPLHF. Written as DNA, the CDR3 is TGTGCCAGCGGTCAGACAGTAGCAAATTCACCCCTCCACTTT.

The chain uses TRBV30 and TRBJ1-4; the D gene is possibly TRBD1 (5 bases). V was trimmed by 0 bases and J by 8 bases, leaving 16 bases between them. CDR1 and CDR2 from the germline V gene are GTSNPN and SVGIG (reference sequence). The CDR3 contains 15 residues. CDR3 nucleotides: TGTGCCTGGAGTGTACGGGGGGGAGTGGGAGAAAAACTGTTTTTT. This sequence encodes CAWSVRGGVGEKLFF. The variable domain in full, with the rest retrieved from reference TRBV30 and TRBJ1-4, is SQTIHQWPATLVQPVGSPLSLECTVEGTSNPNLYWYRQAAGRGLQLLFYSVGIGQISSEVPQNLSASRPQDRQFILSSKKLLLSDSGFYLCAWSVRGGVGEKLFFGSGTQLSVL.

This chain links TRBV28 with TRBJ1-2; the D gene is possibly TRBD1 (6 bases). CDR1 is MDHEN and CDR2 is SYDVKM in the germline V gene. The CDR3 runs 14 residues. Deletions cut 6 bases from V and 8 bases from J, with 19 bases between. The CDR3 nucleotides read TGTGCCAGCAGCCCGGGGGGGGCTGTGCGAGGCTACACCTTC. Its translation: CASSPGGAVRGYTF.

The J gene is TRBJ1-5, the V gene TRBV6-6; D gene ambiguous. There are 15 residues in the CDR3. Germline V lookup: CDR1 MNHNY, CDR2 SVGAGI (reference sequence). The V gene lost 5 bases and the J gene lost 2 bases, with 13 bases spanning the gap. This chain's CDR3 is CASSKELEGNQPQHF. The CDR3 coding sequence is TGTGCCAGCAGTAAGGAACTCGAGGGCAATCAGCCCCAGCATTTT.

The rearrangement links TRBV29-1 to TRBJ1-6; 11 nucleotides match TRBD1. With V trimmed by 7 bases and J by 9 bases, 5 bases remained unmatched. Germline V gene sequence: CDR1 SQVTM, CDR2 ANQGSEA. CDR3 length: 13 amino acids. This CDR3 is CSAGTGGTSPLHF. The CDR3 DNA reads as TGCAGCGCTGGGACAGGGGGAACTTCACCCCTCCACTTT.